This T cell receptor beta chain was found in a study of control samples from healthy donors and cancer patients. TCRdb's table, derived via immunoSEQ multiplex PCR, lists solely in-frame clones and lacks some. The table includes 130,000 to 150,000 clones, just under 95% detected once. Trimming shortened V by 5 bases and J by 3 bases, and 10 bases separated the two germline ends. The CDR3 loop spans 12 amino acids. CDR1 GTSNPN and CDR2 SVGIG come from the germline V gene (reference sequence). The TCR originated in a man in his 60s with colorectal cancer. The material sequenced was PBMCs. The chain joins TRBV30 to TRBJ1-2; unclear D gene. CDR3 region: CAWFTRDYGYTF. CDR3 coding DNA: TGTGCCTGGTTTACACGAGACTATGGCTACACCTTC.